This T cell receptor (beta chain) is from a study of shared clonotypes between healthy human individuals (dated by TCRdb to about 2020). Concerning the study at large: Three men and two women, aged 18 to 49 years, made up the cohort. For each donor, three plates each were used for CD4 naive and CD4 memory, two plates were used for CD8 naive, and one plate was used for CD8 memory. To estimate repertoire size and how much clonotypes are shared between individuals, the study performed deep sequencing of blood TCR repertoires from a handful of healthy adults. To increase sequencing depth and limit assay-specific biases, TCR repertoire library preparation and sequencing were carried out by different laboratories using diverse techniques. Each donor's leukapheresis produced roughly between roughly 0.85 and 9.5 billion PBMCs. Results and caveats for the whole study, not just this receptor: Only blood was sampled, and tissue TCR repertoires likely differ from those in blood. Across four donors, around 5% of naive CD4, around 3.3% of naive CD8, approximately 2.5% of memory CD4, and approximately 0.42% of memory CD8 clonotypes were shared. Higher generation probabilities were observed for clonotypes shared by all four sorted-subset donors than for non-shared clonotypes. Because the study included a small number of donors, the genetic and exposure-history diversity represented was limited. Based on pairwise subsampling, the degree of clonotype sharing among donors was expected to be affected by sequencing depth. Incomplete sequencing was indicated by rarefaction of sorted-subset datasets, despite the large sequencing depth. Larger estimated clonotype richness was generally found for naive subsets than for memory subsets.

CD8 naive samples consisted of CD45RO-negative cells that were positively selected for CCR7, yielding a CD45RA+CCR7+ population without TemRA cells. The donors were healthy, HIV-negative adults who had no recently reported acute infections or vaccinations. Every donor was a Caucasian adult living in Nashville, Tennessee, USA. Blood was collected by leukapheresis, and PBMCs were isolated by Ficoll-Histopaque density gradient centrifugation and then cryopreserved in liquid nitrogen vapor phase. Analytical flow cytometry was used to check the purity and quantity of every magnetically sorted T cell population. Genomic DNA was isolated from each sorted fraction and quantified by UV absorbance on a Nanodrop 2000c. CDR1 is given as MNHEY and CDR2 as SMNVEV, both from the germline V gene (reference sequence). Including cysteine and phenylalanine, the CDR3 has 14 amino acids. Left in the record is the CDR3 DNA by itself, 42 bases read in frame from the first base. Germline trimming amounts to 5 bases on V and 8 bases on J, with 7 as the count of junction bases outside the gene matches.

Turning to this clone: Its antigen target is currently unknown. No much larger clonotype is one base removed from it; base qualities were not supplied. Other DNA sequences within the sample encode an identical CDR3.

Using the deep immunoSEQ assay, multiplex PCR amplified TCR CDR3 regions from genomic DNA. Extracted genomic DNA from each cell subset was spread evenly across all wells of several immunoSEQ 96-well plates, with each plate serving as a replicate. Each replicate PCR for sorted subsets received about 200 ng genomic DNA, equal to about 29,000 T cell genomes. The purified libraries were quantified using a Qubit 3.0 fluorometer, sized with a Bioanalyzer 2100, and then quantified again using the KAPA Library Quantification kit. A separate single-read 150-cycle Illumina NextSeq 550 flow cell was used to sequence each immunoSEQ 96-well plate. Per the source publication's procedure: Because only junctional sequences without quality scores were contained in the immunoSEQ output, filtering matching that applied to full-length reads could not be performed. To assign V/J genes and CDR3, sequences were annotated against IMGT germline references using PyIR, a Python wrapper for IgBLAST v1.9. Reads were filtered out if the reads had weak V/J assignments (E-value above 1e-6), no CDR3, stop codons, out-of-frame junctions, or ambiguous translated residues. V3J clonotypes were defined by identical inferred V gene, J gene, and CDR3 amino acid sequence. To compute the percentage overlap between repertoires, the number of shared unique clonotypes was divided by the size of the smaller repertoire. RTK rarefaction, the Chao1 estimator, and Recon v2.1 estimates of unobserved clonotypes were used to assess repertoire richness. For all TCRbeta clonotypes obtained by the gDNA method from a few donors, generation probabilities were computed with OLGA. TCRdb obtained this table from immuneACCESS and retained in-frame rearrangements with V and J assigned. These tables miss some clones; where compared with another copy, unresolved V genes account for less than half of the shortfall, and the remainder is unexplained. The DNA was the basis for D and trimming; V, J and clone size are from that table. The sample contains some 2 million clones, over 85% of them found a single time. The ten largest clones take up 1% to 1.5% of the sample.

What was sequenced was naive CD8+ T cells sorted from blood. The cell subset or site label, read with the paper, signifies: CD45RA+CCR7+. Rearrangement joined TRBV27 to TRBJ1-2; 11 middle bases align to TRBD1. The TCR originated in a man aged 18 to 29 in good health. For the CDR3, the sequence is CASSPGQGAGGYTF. The sequence in DNA is TGTGCCAGCAGTCCCGGACAGGGGGCGGGAGGCTACACCTTC.